A selection of T cell receptor beta chains follows, all from one sample in a study of cytomegalovirus exposure and HLA in healthy donors. Measured with immunoSEQ multiplex PCR; TCRdb has only the in-frame clones, and not every one. Counted here are over 100,000 clones, around 84% occurring once; the ten biggest clones make up 2.5% to 3%. The sequencing input was PBMCs. The receptor set was obtained from a woman younger than 30 in good health and CMV-seropositive. CDR3s include the opening cysteine and the closing phenylalanine or tryptophan. Fields, in order: CDR3 DNA, CDR3 protein, V gene, clone size, D gene, J gene. A D gene is named only where the DNA matches it firmly. Size is omitted from some rows. Given values are once, few, many or a class for expanded clones.

DNA: TGTGCCACCAACAGAGACAAAGGACAGATCTCCTATAATTCACCCCTCCACTTT
CDR3: CATNRDKGQISYNSPLHF
V: TRBV15
size: .
D: .
J: TRBJ1-6

DNA: TGTGCCAGCAGCTTTACAGGGTATACTAAAGAGACCCAGTACTTC
CDR3: CASSFTGYTKETQYF
V: TRBV7-9
size: .
D: .
J: TRBJ2-5

DNA: TGTGCCAGCAGCTTCCACCCGCGGGAGGGGACCTACGAGCAGTACTTC
CDR3: CASSFHPREGTYEQYF
V: TRBV7-9
size: .
D: TRBD2
J: TRBJ2-7

DNA: TGTGCCAGCAGTGAAGTTCTGCAGTTCTTC
CDR3: CASSEVLQFF
V: TRBV6-1
size: .
D: .
J: TRBJ2-1

DNA: TGTGCCAGCAGCTTAAGCAGGCGCGGGGGGGCCCTAGAGACCCAGTACTTC
CDR3: CASSLSRRGGALETQYF
V: TRBV7-3
size: .
D: TRBD2
J: TRBJ2-5

DNA: TGTGCTAGTGGTTTGCCCCCGCCGGCTGAAGCTTTCTTT
CDR3: CASGLPPPAEAFF
V: TRBV12-5
size: .
D: .
J: TRBJ1-1

DNA: TGCGCCAGCAGCTTCGACAGGGCGGTAGATACGCAGTATTTT
CDR3: CASSFDRAVDTQYF
V: TRBV5-1
size: .
D: TRBD1
J: TRBJ2-3

DNA: TGTGCCAGCAGCTTGGGTGGGGGCCCTTCCTCTGGGGCCAACGTCCTGACTTTC
CDR3: CASSLGGGPSSGANVLTF
V: TRBV5-5
size: few
D: .
J: TRBJ2-6

DNA: TGTGCCAGCAGTTCTATTCTTACCAACCTCTACACCTTC
CDR3: CASSSILTNLYTF
V: TRBV11-2
size: .
D: .
J: TRBJ1-2

DNA: TGCGCCAGCAGTGACGGGGGTGGGGCAGATACGCAGTATTTT
CDR3: CASSDGGGADTQYF
V: TRBV10-1
size: once
D: .
J: TRBJ2-3

DNA: TGTGCCAGCAGCCCGATAAACAGACAAGAGACCCAGTACTTC
CDR3: CASSPINRQETQYF
V: TRBV7-9
size: once
D: .
J: TRBJ2-5

DNA: TGCGCCAGCAGCTTGGGCAGCTCCTATAATTCACCCCTCCACTTT
CDR3: CASSLGSSYNSPLHF
V: TRBV5-1
size: once
D: .
J: TRBJ1-6

DNA: TGTGCCAGCAGTTGGGGGCCTAGCAATCAGCCCCAGCATTTT
CDR3: CASSWGPSNQPQHF
V: TRBV28
size: .
D: .
J: TRBJ1-5

DNA: TGTGCCAGCAGCTTGCAGGGAAGGGACACTGAAGCTTTCTTT
CDR3: CASSLQGRDTEAFF
V: TRBV7-9
size: few
D: .
J: TRBJ1-1

DNA: TGTGCCAGCAGCCCGTGGGGGCGGGGGGAAGAGACCCAGTACTTC
CDR3: CASSPWGRGEETQYF
V: TRBV7-9
size: .
D: TRBD2
J: TRBJ2-5

DNA: TGTGCCAGCAGTGGTCTAGCGGGGGGAGCTGACGAGCAGTACTTC
CDR3: CASSGLAGGADEQYF
V: TRBV6-1
size: .
D: TRBD2
J: TRBJ2-7

DNA: TGTGCCAGCAGCCCCCTGGAGCGGGGGATACATACGCAGTATTTT
CDR3: CASSPLERGIHTQYF
V: TRBV11-2
size: .
D: TRBD2
J: TRBJ2-3

DNA: TGTGCCAGCAGGCCCGGGACTTCCCACGGAGATACGCAGTATTTT
CDR3: CASRPGTSHGDTQYF
V: TRBV6-1
size: .
D: .
J: TRBJ2-3

DNA: TGTGCCAGCAGTCCCTTTGCAGATACGCAGTATTTT
CDR3: CASSPFADTQYF
V: TRBV6-1
size: .
D: .
J: TRBJ2-3

DNA: TGTGCCAGCAGTGAATCTGGGGGGGAGGTGGAGGGGGAGTATTTT
CDR3: CASSESGGEVEGEYF
V: TRBV25-1
size: .
D: .
J: TRBJ2-3

DNA: TGTGCCAGTAGTACGGACATTGGGTACGAGCAGTACTTC
CDR3: CASSTDIGYEQYF
V: TRBV19
size: once
D: .
J: TRBJ2-7

DNA: TGCGCCAGCAGCCAAGGGAGGGGCTCCTACAATGAGCAGTTCTTC
CDR3: CASSQGRGSYNEQFF
V: TRBV4-1
size: .
D: .
J: TRBJ2-1

DNA: TGTGCCAGCAGCGCCGACGGGACAGGGCACGAGCAGTACTTC
CDR3: CASSADGTGHEQYF
V: TRBV2
size: .
D: TRBD1
J: TRBJ2-7

DNA: TGTGCCAGCAGTTACCGAGACAGTGGAAACACCATATATTTT
CDR3: CASSYRDSGNTIYF
V: TRBV6-6
size: .
D: .
J: TRBJ1-3

DNA: TGTGCCAGCAGCCCACCAGGGGCGTACGAGCAGTACTTC
CDR3: CASSPPGAYEQYF
V: TRBV28
size: .
D: .
J: TRBJ2-7

DNA: TGCGCCAGCAGCGTCCGACAGGGGGGGACTATGGATAATTCACCCCTCCACTTT
CDR3: CASSVRQGGTMDNSPLHF
V: TRBV5-1
size: .
D: TRBD1
J: TRBJ1-6

DNA: TGTGCCAGCAGTGAAAATCCCGGGAGGACAGATACGCAGTATTTT
CDR3: CASSENPGRTDTQYF
V: TRBV25-1
size: few
D: TRBD2
J: TRBJ2-3